One and the same sample provided the 23 T cell receptor beta chains below, sequenced in a study of early T cells in non-severe SARS-CoV-2 infection. TCRdb analysed the 5' RACE reads with MiXCR anew, one entry per CDR3 protein. The data hold tens of thousands of distinct CDR3 sequences, with just over 20% observed a single time. The material was whole blood, obtained at baseline. The source is an adult who was a healthcare worker with PCR-confirmed SARS-CoV-2 infection or an uninfected control (not recorded which).

The rearrangement joins TRBV3-1 to TRBJ1-1; no clear D gene. The V end was cut by 0 bases, the J end by 4 bases, with 9 bases between. The CDR3 sequence is 14 residues long. Germline CDR1 LGHDT, CDR2 YNNKEL (reference sequence). The CDR3 here is CASSQEGVGTEAFF. DNA for the CDR3: TGTGCCAGCAGCCAAGAGGGAGTTGGCACTGAAGCTTTCTTT.

The chain employs TRBV7-7 and TRBJ2-5, with D possibly being TRBD1 (6 bases). V was pared by 10 bases and J by 4 bases, with 10 bases between. This CDR3 contains 11 residues. From germline, CDR1 is SSHAT and CDR2 FNYEAQ (reference sequence). The CDR3 sequence is CATSRGETQYF. The CDR3 bases are TGTGCCACCTCCAGGGGAGAGACCCAGTACTTC.

This clonotype was seen a few times. V and J are TRBV12-3 or TRBV12-4 and TRBJ2-2; D is uncertain. The CDR3 has 12 amino acids. V was clipped by 8 bases and J by 2 bases, with 6 bases between them. The CDR3 sequence is CASARNTGELFF. The CDR3 bases are TGTGCCAGCGCCAGAAACACCGGGGAGCTGTTTTTT.

Only a few counts were recorded for this clonotype. The chain carries TRBV19 and TRBJ2-4; the match to TRBD1 covers 7 bases. V gave up 3 bases and J gave up 6 bases; unmatched junction bases: 11. The CDR3 runs 16 residues. In germline, CDR1 is LNHDA, CDR2 SQIVND (reference sequence). The DNA for the CDR3 is TGTGCCAGTAGTATGGGAACACAGGGGACGTTAAACATTCAGTACTTC. The encoded protein is CASSMGTQGTLNIQYF. Complete variable domain (other parts from reference TRBV19 and TRBJ2-4): DGGITQSPKYLFRKEGQNVTLSCEQNLNHDAMYWYRQDPGQGLRLIYYSQIVNDFQKGDIAEGYSVSREKKESFPLTVTSAQKNPTAFYLCASSMGTQGTLNIQYFGAGTRLSVL.

The J gene is TRBJ1-5, the V gene TRBV5-6; the D gene is possibly TRBD1 (6 bases). Trimming removed 4 bases from V and 7 bases from J, with 15 bases in between. CDR3 length: 14 residues. The germline gives CDR1 SGHDT, CDR2 YYEEEE. The CDR3 DNA follows: TGTGCCAGCAGCCTTAACCCGGGGGGCCAGCCCCAGCATTTT. Protein: CASSLNPGGQPQHF.

Note on this clonotype: Given a much more abundant clone one base away, this may be a read error. Likely a read error: the CDR3 ends without its conserved phenylalanine or tryptophan. The chain couples TRBV18 to TRBJ2-3, with a tentative D call TRBD2 (5 bases). Germline CDR1 and CDR2: KGHSH and LQKENI. With 3 bases removed from V and 2 bases from J, the gap between germline ends came to 12 bases. The CDR3 has 15 amino acids. The CDR3 is CASSPVRGFTDTQYY. The DNA of the CDR3 is TGTGCCAGCTCACCGGTCCGGGGTTTCACAGATACGCAGTATTAT.

The chain recombines TRBV5-4 with TRBJ2-1; TRBD1 agrees at 8 bases. V shed 4 bases, J shed 8 bases, and the junction held 8 bases outside the gene matches. CDR1 and CDR2 (germline): SGHNT, YYREEE (reference sequence). CDR3 length equals 14 residues. The CDR3 reads CASSGWTGSDEQFF. CDR3 nucleotides: TGTGCCAGCAGCGGGTGGACAGGGAGCGATGAGCAGTTCTTC.

The chain joins TRBV5-1 to TRBJ1-2; a weak D match, TRBD1 (5 bases). The V end lost 4 bases, the J end lost 0 bases, and 13 bases lay between the germline ends. Germline-derived CDR1 and CDR2 are SGHRS and YFSETQ. This CDR3 has 15 residues. The CDR3 nucleotides read TGCGCCAGCAGCCTGGACGGGGCTGCTAACTATGGCTACACCTTC. It specifies CASSLDGAANYGYTF.

The V gene is TRBV6-2 or TRBV6-3, the J gene TRBJ1-6; D is uncertain. CDR3 length: 15 amino acids. Germline lookup yields CDR1 MNHEY and CDR2 SVGEGT. V gave up 2 bases and J gave up 7 bases, with 12 bases separating them. The CDR3 here is CASSYRDDGNSPLHF. In nucleotides, the CDR3 is TGTGCCAGCAGTTACCGAGACGACGGGAATTCACCCCTCCACTTT.

The CDR3 coding sequence is TGTGCCAGCAGCTTGAGGGTGTCAGGGGTCGGCTACACCTTC. This codes for CASSLRVSGVGYTF. V gene TRBV5-6 combines with J gene TRBJ1-2, with D possibly being TRBD1 (6 bases). Germline loops: CDR1 SGHDT, CDR2 YYEEEE. The V end lost 1 base, the J end lost 8 bases, and 15 bases lay between the germline ends. CDR3 length: 14 amino acids.

This clonotype came up a few times. The chain employs TRBV10-3 and TRBJ2-7; D is unresolved. Looked up from germline, CDR1 is ENHRY and CDR2 is SYGVKD. Trimming pared 8 bases from V and 3 bases from J, leaving 8 bases between. The CDR3 spans 11 residues. CDR3 coding DNA: TGTGCCATCTCCCAGGACTACGAGCAGTACTTC. Amino acids: CAISQDYEQYF.

This chain uses TRBV12-3 or TRBV12-4 with TRBJ1-5, with D hard to call. There are 13 residues in the CDR3. V was shortened by 5 bases and J by 7 bases, with 12 bases between the two germline ends. CDR3 in amino acids: CASSREQLQPQHF. As DNA, the CDR3 is TGTGCCAGCAGTCGGGAGCAGTTACAGCCCCAGCATTTT.

As for this clonotype: One end of the junction varies from germline; a read error may be responsible. The genes are TRBV7-9 and TRBJ2-7, with D possibly TRBD2 on 5 matching bases. The CDR3 is 13 amino acids. Germline V gene sequence: CDR1 SEHNR, CDR2 FQNEAQ (reference sequence). In DNA, the CDR3 is TGTGCCAGCAGCTTAGAAGGAGTGGCACTTCGGGGATTC. Its translation: CASSLEGVALRGF.

The chain combines TRBV20-1 with TRBJ2-2, with D possibly matching TRBD2 (7 bases). V lost 0 bases and J 7 bases, leaving 18 bases between the germline ends. Germline assignment: CDR1 DFQATT and CDR2 SNEGSKA (reference sequence). The length of the CDR3 is 16 residues. CDR3 region: CSARDLVGGAHGELFF. The CDR3 DNA is TGCAGTGCTAGAGATTTAGTTGGGGGGGCCCACGGGGAGCTGTTTTTT.

The V and J genes are TRBV6-1 and TRBJ2-7; D assignment may be TRBD1 or TRBD2 (6 bases each). CDR1 is MNHNS and CDR2 is SASEGT in the germline V gene. V was pared by 6 bases and J by 1 base, with 10 bases between. The CDR3 extends over 13 amino acids. The CDR3: CASRRGGSYEQYF. As DNA, the CDR3 is TGTGCCAGCAGAAGAGGGGGGTCCTACGAGCAGTACTTC.

There are a few counts of this clonotype. The chain joins TRBV12-3 or TRBV12-4 to TRBJ1-2; no clear D gene. The CDR3 extends over 15 amino acids. Trimming left V 3 bases short and J 4 bases short, with 15 bases between. The CDR3: CASSFRTGMGYGYTF. The CDR3 DNA follows: TGTGCCAGCAGTTTTCGGACTGGGATGGGCTATGGCTACACCTTC.

The chain employs TRBV7-6 and TRBJ2-1; 10 nucleotides agree with TRBD2. The germline CDR1 and CDR2 sequences are SGHVS and FNYEAQ. After removal of 2 bases from V and 14 bases from J, the junction contained 6 bases not matched to a gene. The CDR3 has 13 amino acids. CDR3 region: CASSLRAGGRKFF. CDR3 DNA sequence: TGTGCCAGCAGCTTAAGAGCGGGGGGGAGGAAGTTCTTC.

Concerning this clonotype itself: The junction and the germline gene differ at one end; a read error may be behind it. The gene calls are TRBV6-1 and TRBJ2-2, with D perhaps TRBD1 (6 bases). Per the germline V gene, CDR1 is MNHNS and CDR2 is SASEGT. The CDR3 contains 15 residues. This CDR3 is CASSEALEPLGGLFF. CDR3 nucleotide sequence: TGTGCCAGCAGTGAAGCGCTGGAACCATTAGGGGGGCTGTTTTTT.

This sequence joins TRBV15 and TRBJ1-4; D perhaps matches TRBD1 (5 bases). This CDR3 has 18 amino acids. Per germline, CDR1 LNHNV and CDR2 YYDKDF (reference sequence). V lost 0 bases to trimming and J lost 2 bases, with 16 bases between them. The CDR3 region is CATSRELDSRGTNEKLFF. The CDR3 coding sequence is TGTGCCACCAGCAGAGAATTAGATTCGAGGGGCACTAATGAAAAACTGTTTTTT.

This clonotype was found a few times. The V gene is TRBV6-6, the J gene TRBJ2-1, with TRBD2 identical over 7 bases. CDR3 length equals 14 residues. Germline V gives CDR1 MNHNY, CDR2 SVGAGI (reference sequence). V lost 7 bases, J lost 12 bases, and 15 bases stayed unmatched. For the CDR3, the DNA is TGTGCCAGCACCTCCACCGGGGGGTTGGGTGTGCAGTTCTTC. It encodes CASTSTGGLGVQFF.

This rearrangement joins TRBV10-3 to TRBJ2-7; 8 nucleotides line up with TRBD2. J gave up 1 base and V 1 base, and 3 bases lay outside the gene matches. In germline, CDR1 is ENHRY, CDR2 SYGVKD. There are 15 residues in the CDR3. In DNA, the CDR3 is TGTGCCATCAGTGAGTTTAGCGGGGCTTCCTACGAGCAGTACTTC. The encoded protein is CAISEFSGASYEQYF.

The V and J genes are TRBV2 and TRBJ2-2; 7 positions match TRBD1. V gave up 6 bases and J gave up 5 bases; unmatched junction bases: 3. The CDR3 is 13 residues long. Germline-derived CDR1 and CDR2 are SNHLY and FYNNEI. The CDR3 loop is CASRPQGTGELFF. The CDR3, as DNA: TGTGCCAGCAGACCACAGGGGACCGGGGAGCTGTTTTTT.

J is TRBJ1-1 and V is TRBV10-3, with D perhaps matching TRBD1 (6 bases). The germline V and J ends were trimmed by 0 bases and 5 bases, with 13 bases remaining between them. This CDR3 spans 15 amino acids. From germline, CDR1 is ENHRY and CDR2 SYGVKD. The CDR3 bases are TGTGCCATCAGTGAGTCGTTCCAGGGGAGGACTGAAGCTTTCTTT. Translated: CAISESFQGRTEAFF.